These T cell receptor beta chains were read from a single sample in a study of blood T cells in healthy people across ages. TCRdb recomputed calls from the 5' RACE reads with MiXCR, one row per CDR3 protein. The sample has approximately 290,000 distinct CDR3 sequences, around 29% seen once. Sequencing used blood. Every receptor here comes from a woman aged 70 to 79 in good health. CDR3s leave out the opening cysteine and the closing phenylalanine or tryptophan. Fields, in order: CDR3 length, V gene, CDR3 protein.

>14|TRBV27
ASSRKGGTGGEKLF
>14|TRBV11-2
ASSLGLTVFGTEAL
>10|TRBV12-3/TRBV12-4
ASGAVQETQY
>13|TRBV6-5
AGSYSSTGGYEQY
>13|TRBV20-1
SARGPEGGANEQF
>10|TRBV6-2/TRBV6-3
ASLTGAGEQY
>14|TRBV6-6
ASSSGLGGAKNIRY
>13|TRBV6-1
ASSELSTVNYGYT
>12|TRBV20-1
SARDASGRYEQF
>13|TRBV27
ASSFEGRVYNEQF
>10|TRBV10-3
AISPQGETQY
>12|TRBV7-6
ASSQDGFNEKLF
>14|TRBV2
ASVRRGDVHQETQY
>13|TRBV6-5
ASSYSSGTGDEQY
>14|TRBV12-3/TRBV12-4
ASSPPGKPRKETQY
>11|TRBV28
ASTRGRNNEQF
>13|TRBV5-4
ASHETSGSYNEQF
>16|TRBV20-1
SARPKPSGSVSWKTQY
>11|TRBV12-3/TRBV12-4
ASSLSDGGEQF
>12|TRBV24-1
ATSDSDRWHGYT
>13|TRBV12-3/TRBV12-4
ASSLGGHPTDTQY
>12|TRBV2
ASSPGGSGNTIY
>17|TRBV7-2
ASSLATDSLAGSTDTQY
>12|TRBV29-1
SVGPGQKQETQY
>11|TRBV15
ATSREQALGYT
>12|TRBV19
ASSNIGGNEKLF
>11|TRBV6-6
ASSSGGNHGYT
>10|TRBV28
ASSLEDREQY
>12|TRBV20-1
SALGRESGNEQF
>13|TRBV12-3/TRBV12-4
ASSDRQSFNEKLF
>12|TRBV5-1
ASSFEVLSDEQF
>20|TRBV28
ASTDTGGSRLAGTFHTDTQY
>13|TRBV7-2
ASSLVPGLAETQY
>11|TRBV2
ASSDRTRPSLH
>11|TRBV20-1
SARLAGLYEQY
>11|TRBV20-1
SARVLGNTEAF
>13|TRBV5-1
ASSSQGTLNNEQF
>11|TRBV5-1
ASSLESSGSQY
>12|TRBV12-3/TRBV12-4
AGSFWSALNIQY